These 17 T cell receptor beta chains were sequenced from one sample in a study of OX40 agonist ivuxolimab in advanced cancers. The repertoire was sequenced with immunoSEQ multiplex PCR; TCRdb's copy has only in-frame clones and lacks some. In the table there are roughly 50,000 clones, 85% to 90% of which are singletons. Here the sequenced sample was CD4+ or CD8+ T cells sorted from blood, taken in a trial of the OX40 agonist ivuxolimab. The source is an adult with an advanced solid tumor such as melanoma, head and neck, liver or kidney cancer.

J is TRBJ2-5 and V is TRBV5-1, with 7 bases fitting TRBD1. CDR3 size: 14 residues. V trimming: 4 bases; J trimming: 1 base; junction bases outside the gene matches: 4. CDR1 is SGHRS, CDR2 YFSETQ, per germline. This chain's CDR3 is CASSTGQSQETQYF. DNA of the CDR3: TGCGCCAGCAGCACGGGACAGTCCCAAGAGACCCAGTACTTC.

A single count supports this clone. The genes are TRBV30 and TRBJ1-1; the D is unclear. This CDR3 spans 14 amino acids. Trimming took off 4 bases at V and 1 base at J, with 13 bases between the two ends. Germline V CDR1 and CDR2: GTSNPN, SVGIG (reference sequence). The CDR3 sequence is CAWKLGGWNTEAFF. The CDR3 nucleotides read TGTGCCTGGAAGTTAGGCGGTTGGAACACTGAAGCTTTCTTT.

This chain joins TRBV19 and TRBJ1-4; the D gene is possibly TRBD1 (5 bases). Germline V gene sequence: CDR1 LNHDA, CDR2 SQIVND (reference sequence). Trimming left V 4 bases short and J 3 bases short, with 15 bases between. There are 16 residues in the CDR3. The CDR3, as DNA: TGTGCCAGTAGTAGGGGGGTTGGGACGCCTAATGAAAAACTGTTTTTT. Its protein is CASSRGVGTPNEKLFF.

The CDR3 nucleotides read TGTGCCAGTAGTTGGGGCTTCTCCTCCTCTGGAAACACCATATATTTT. The encoded protein is CASSWGFSSSGNTIYF. V is TRBV19 and J is TRBJ1-3; tentative D call: TRBD1 (5 bases). V dropped 5 bases and J dropped 0 bases, with 14 bases sitting between them. The germline V gene encodes CDR1 LNHDA and CDR2 SQIVND (reference sequence). The CDR3 is 16 amino acids.

The gene calls are TRBV7-6 and TRBJ2-3, with D uncertain. Trimming stripped 2 bases from V and 5 bases from J, with 8 bases between. This CDR3 comprises 13 residues. Germline CDR1 is SGHVS and CDR2 is FNYEAQ. This CDR3 is CASSLYSRDTQYF. The CDR3 DNA follows: TGTGCCAGCAGCTTATATTCCAGAGATACGCAGTATTTT.

This chain links TRBV7-9 with TRBJ2-5, with TRBD1 as a possible D gene (6 bases). The CDR3 extends over 12 amino acids. Trimming removed 5 bases from V and 6 bases from J, with 10 bases in between. Looked up from germline, CDR1 is SEHNR and CDR2 is FQNEAQ (reference sequence). The CDR3 DNA reads TGTGCCAGCAGCCTAGACAGGAAGACCCAGTACTTC. It is translated as CASSLDRKTQYF.

The chain links TRBV18 to TRBJ2-3; a weak D match, TRBD1 (6 bases). This CDR3 is built from 16 residues. CDR1 and CDR2 from the germline V gene are KGHSH and LQKENI. V was cut by 3 bases and J by 0 bases, with 13 bases left in between. Here the CDR3 DNA reads TGTGCCAGCTCACCCTTTCTAGGACAGAGCACAGATACGCAGTATTTT. As protein: CASSPFLGQSTDTQYF.

As DNA, the CDR3 is TGTGCCAGCAGTGACGCCCGGGACAGGGGCTACGAGCAGTACTTC. Protein product: CASSDARDRGYEQYF. This chain uses TRBV6-1 with TRBJ2-7; TRBD1 matches at 10 bases. The V gene's germline CDR1 is MNHNS and CDR2 SASEGT. With V trimmed by 3 bases and J by 3 bases, 5 bases remained unmatched. There are 15 residues in the CDR3.

This chain links TRBV5-3 with TRBJ2-7; a weak D match, TRBD2 (5 bases). Being an ORF, TRBV5-3 has a function that is uncertain. This CDR3 has 15 amino acids. Trimming cost V 1 base and J 7 bases, with 18 bases left between them. The chain's CDR3 is CARSLRGSYPAEQYF. The CDR3 DNA is TGTGCCAGAAGCTTGCGGGGTTCTTACCCGGCGGAGCAGTACTTC.

This rearrangement joins TRBV19 to TRBJ1-5, with 8 bases matching TRBD1. There are 16 residues in the CDR3. V dropped 5 bases and J dropped 4; count of bases not matched to a gene: 10. From germline, CDR1 is LNHDA and CDR2 SQIVND (reference sequence). The CDR3 is CASSSIGRQGNQPQHF. The CDR3, as DNA: TGTGCCAGTAGTTCTATTGGAAGACAGGGGAATCAGCCCCAGCATTTT.

This chain links TRBV6-5 with TRBJ1-2; 7 bases align to TRBD1. The CDR3 contains 13 residues. With V trimmed by 6 bases and J by 4 bases, 5 bases remained unmatched. Germline loops: CDR1 MNHEY, CDR2 SVGAGI. The CDR3 DNA reads TGTGCCAGCAGGGAGACAGGGTTCTATGGCTACACCTTC. Protein product: CASRETGFYGYTF.

V is TRBV18 and J is TRBJ2-2; D gene ambiguous. Per germline, CDR1 KGHSH and CDR2 LQKENI. Trimming removed 1 base from V and 3 bases from J, with 12 bases in between. The CDR3 length is 16 residues. CDR3 residues: CASSPLSGSDTGELFF. The CDR3 DNA sequence: TGTGCCAGCTCACCACTTTCAGGCTCGGACACCGGGGAGCTGTTTTTT.

The chain combines TRBV5-1 with TRBJ2-7, with 9 bases identical to TRBD1. The CDR3 consists of 14 residues. Germline V lookup: CDR1 SGHRS, CDR2 YFSETQ. The V segment lost 4 bases and the J segment 2 bases; nucleotides outside the gene matches: 4. The CDR3 is CASSEGDRAYEQYF. DNA for the CDR3: TGCGCCAGCAGCGAGGGGGACAGGGCCTACGAGCAGTACTTC.

The chain employs TRBV28 and TRBJ1-2; 8 nucleotides line up with TRBD1. The trim removed 3 bases at V and 4 bases at J, leaving 7 bases unmatched. This CDR3 has 15 residues. Germline V lookup: CDR1 MDHEN, CDR2 SYDVKM. The CDR3 reads CASSFEDRDVYGYTF. CDR3 nucleotides: TGTGCCAGCAGTTTTGAGGACAGGGACGTCTATGGCTACACCTTC.

The table lists this clone with a few counts. V usage is TRBV18 and J usage is TRBJ1-2, with D possibly being TRBD1 (6 bases). V was pared by 1 base and J by 6 bases, with 6 bases between. This CDR3 has 12 amino acids. CDR1 is KGHSH and CDR2 is LQKENI in the germline V gene. Here the CDR3 DNA reads TGTGCCAGCTCACCACGGACAGATGGCTACACCTTC. Translation: CASSPRTDGYTF. Full variable domain (rest looked up from reference TRBV18 and TRBJ1-2): NAGVMQNPRHLVRRRGQEARLRCSPMKGHSHVYWYRQLPEEGLKFMVYLQKENIIDESGMPKERFSAEFPKEGPSILRIQQVVRGDSAAYFCASSPRTDGYTFGSGTRLTVV.

The chain employs TRBV4-2 and TRBJ1-5; tentative D call: TRBD1 (5 bases). V lost 1 base and J lost 2, with 6 bases in between. The CDR3 has 14 residues. Germline V gene data show CDR1 as LGHNA and CDR2 as YNFKEQ. This CDR3 reads CASSQVGGNQPQHF. Here the CDR3 DNA reads TGTGCCAGCAGCCAAGTAGGGGGCAATCAGCCCCAGCATTTT.

The chain links TRBV6-1 to TRBJ2-7; either TRBD1 or TRBD2 may fit D (5 bases each). The CDR3 runs 13 residues. The germline V gene encodes CDR1 MNHNS and CDR2 SASEGT. Deletions cut 5 bases from V and 7 bases from J, with 15 bases between. DNA of the CDR3: TGTGCCAGCAGTCGAACGGGTGGGGGTGAGCAGTACTTC. Translated: CASSRTGGGEQYF.